This T cell receptor (beta chain) was recorded in a study of control samples from healthy donors and cancer patients. The table came from immunoSEQ multiplex PCR; TCRdb's copy has only in-frame clones and leaves some out. The data hold around 180,000 clones, with 88% observed a single time. CDR3 length: 12 amino acids. CDR1 and CDR2 from the germline V gene are LGHDT and YNNKEL (reference sequence). Trimming pared 1 base from V and 6 bases from J, leaving 5 bases between. The rearrangement uses TRBV3-1 (or the pseudogene TRBV3-2) and TRBJ2-3; tentative D call: TRBD1 (5 bases). This TCR derives from a woman aged 25 to 39 in good health. The sample was blood. The CDR3 sequence is CASSQAGDTQYF. CDR3 bases: TGTGCCAGCAGCCAAGCAGGGGATACGCAGTATTTT.